This T cell receptor (beta chain) derives from a study of blood T cell repertoires in COVID-19. Study in general: T cells, B-cell-depleted T cells, or PBMCs supplied cDNA or gDNA.

This clone was picked up one time. Seattle patients were enrolled during active infection and followed longitudinally. Per the authors' pipeline: Cell counts per sample came from amplifying reference gene primers. Clones were read by immunoSEQ multiplex PCR, and TCRdb kept only the in-frame ones, dropping some. V, J and clone size are those of that table, while D and trimming were read from the DNA. The sample consists of 350,000 to 500,000 clones, roughly 89% of them appearing once. V was trimmed by 2 bases and J by 7 bases, leaving 14 bases between them. Per the germline V gene, CDR1 is SNHLY and CDR2 is FYNNEI. This CDR3 spans 15 amino acids.

This chain joins TRBV2 and TRBJ1-4; D call uncertain. The material sequenced was peripheral blood. The origin of this receptor is a man in his late teens or twenties with COVID-19, enrolled during active disease. CDR3 region: CASSELPASGEKLFF. DNA of the CDR3: TGTGCCAGCAGTGAACTTCCCGCAAGCGGTGAAAAACTGTTTTTT.